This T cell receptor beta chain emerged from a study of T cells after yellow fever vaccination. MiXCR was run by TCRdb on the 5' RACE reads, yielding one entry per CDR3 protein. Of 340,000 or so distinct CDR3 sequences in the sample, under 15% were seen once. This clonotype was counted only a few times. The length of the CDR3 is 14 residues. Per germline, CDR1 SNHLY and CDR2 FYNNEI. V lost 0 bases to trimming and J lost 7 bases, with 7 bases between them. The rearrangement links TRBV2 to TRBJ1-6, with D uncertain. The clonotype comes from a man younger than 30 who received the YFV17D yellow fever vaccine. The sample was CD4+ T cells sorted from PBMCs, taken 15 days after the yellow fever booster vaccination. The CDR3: CASSEAGFNSPLHF. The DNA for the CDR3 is TGTGCCAGCAGTGAAGCAGGGTTCAATTCACCCCTCCACTTT. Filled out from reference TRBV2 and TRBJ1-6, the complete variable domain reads EPEVTQTPSHQVTQMGQEVILRCVPISNHLYFYWYRQILGQKVEFLVSFYNNEISEKSEIFDDQFSVERPDGSNFTLKIRSTKLEDSAMYFCASSEAGFNSPLHFGNGTRLTVT.